The source of this T cell receptor beta chain is a study of cytomegalovirus exposure and HLA in healthy donors. Study results and limitations: Both high specificity and high sensitivity reportedly marked the classifier's diagnosis of cytomegalovirus status. The study recorded 164 TCR beta chains that were cytomegalovirus-associated. Across donors, most TCRs were seen rarely, yet some public ones were widespread.

Points on this clone: Its antigen is still unknown.

The CDR3 is 16 residues long. From germline, CDR1 is LNHNV and CDR2 YYDKDF (reference sequence). With V trimmed by 5 bases and J by 0 bases, 7 bases remained unmatched. Sequencing was performed with immunoSEQ multiplex PCR; in TCRdb, only in-frame clones are kept and a portion is missing. In the table there are 140,000 to 150,000 clones, about 94% of which are singletons. The chain joins TRBV15 to TRBJ1-1; 9 positions agree with TRBD1. What was sequenced was PBMCs. The TCR comes from a man aged 18 to 30 in good health and CMV-seropositive. CDR3 in amino acids: CATSGPGQGLNTEAFF. The CDR3 DNA sequence: TGTGCCACCAGCGGTCCGGGACAGGGCCTGAACACTGAAGCTTTCTTT. Full variable domain (outside the CDR3, taken from reference TRBV15 and TRBJ1-1): DAMVIQNPRYQVTQFGKPVTLSCSQTLNHNVMYWYQQKSSQAPKLLFHYYDKDFNNEADTPDNFQSRRPNTSFCFLDIRSPGLGDTAMYLCATSGPGQGLNTEAFFGQGTRLTVV.